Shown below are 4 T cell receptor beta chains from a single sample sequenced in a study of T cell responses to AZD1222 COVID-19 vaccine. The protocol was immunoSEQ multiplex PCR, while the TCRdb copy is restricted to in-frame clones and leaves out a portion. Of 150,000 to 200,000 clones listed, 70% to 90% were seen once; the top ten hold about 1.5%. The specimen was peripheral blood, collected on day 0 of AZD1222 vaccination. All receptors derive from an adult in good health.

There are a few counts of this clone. The DNA of the CDR3 is TGTGCCAGCAGCGACGGAGGACAGACTAATGAAAAACTGTTTTTT. This translates into CASSDGGQTNEKLFF. V is TRBV9 and J is TRBJ1-4; D may be TRBD1 (6 bases). Germline assignment: CDR1 SGDLS and CDR2 YYNGEE. The CDR3 has 15 residues. The V gene lost 3 bases and the J gene lost 2 bases, with 11 bases spanning the gap.

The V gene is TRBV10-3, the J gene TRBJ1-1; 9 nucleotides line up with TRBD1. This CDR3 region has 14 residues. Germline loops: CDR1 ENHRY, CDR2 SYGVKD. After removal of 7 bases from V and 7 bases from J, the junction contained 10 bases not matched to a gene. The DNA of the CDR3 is TGTGCCATCAATGACGGACAGGGGACGGGTGAAGCTTTCTTT. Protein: CAINDGQGTGEAFF.

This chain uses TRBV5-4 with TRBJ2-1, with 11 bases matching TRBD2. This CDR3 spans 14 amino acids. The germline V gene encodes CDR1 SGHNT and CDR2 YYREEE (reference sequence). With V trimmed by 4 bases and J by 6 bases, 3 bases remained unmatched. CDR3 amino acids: CASSLLAGGNEQFF. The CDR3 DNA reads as TGTGCCAGCAGCCTCCTAGCGGGGGGCAATGAGCAGTTCTTC. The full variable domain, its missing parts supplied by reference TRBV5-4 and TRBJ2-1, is ETGVTQSPTHLIKTRGQQVTLRCSSQSGHNTVSWYQQALGQGPQFIFQYYREEENGRGNFPPRFSGLQFPNYSSELNVNALELDDSALYLCASSLLAGGNEQFFGPGTRLTVL.

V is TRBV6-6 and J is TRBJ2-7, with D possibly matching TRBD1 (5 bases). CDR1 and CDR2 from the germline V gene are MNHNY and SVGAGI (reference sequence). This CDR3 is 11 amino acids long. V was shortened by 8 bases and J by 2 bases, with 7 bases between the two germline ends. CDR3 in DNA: TGTGCCAGCCAGGGTACCTACGAGCAGTACTTC. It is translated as CASQGTYEQYF.